This T cell receptor (beta chain) was captured by sequencing in a study of blood T cell repertoires in COVID-19. Background on the study: Acute-phase and convalescent COVID-19 samples originated in the United States, Italy and Spain.

This CDR3 comprises 16 residues. CDR1 is LGHDT, CDR2 YNNKEL, per germline (reference sequence). The ends were cut back, 2 bases at V and 3 bases at J, with 17 bases in the middle. Enrollment of patients from Seattle took place during active infection, with longitudinal follow-up. Per the authors' pipeline: Using reference gene primer amplification, nucleated cell counts were estimated. Profiling relied on immunoSEQ multiplex PCR, and the TCRdb table lists in-frame clones only, not all of them. V, J and clone size are taken as reported in that table, and D and trimming were inferred from the DNA itself. The sample shows 200,000 to 300,000 clones, 88% of them seen only once.

The clonotype was recovered from a woman younger than 45 with COVID-19, enrolled during active disease. The sequenced material came from peripheral blood. This sequence joins TRBV3-1 (or the pseudogene TRBV3-2) and TRBJ2-7; the D gene is possibly TRBD1 (6 bases). The DNA of the CDR3 is TGTGCCAGCAGCCAAAAACAAAGGGACATCGGCTACGAGCAGTACGTC. The encoded protein is CASSQKQRDIGYEQYV.